This TCR beta chain was profiled in a study of blood T cell repertoires in COVID-19. Turning to the study itself: There were acute and convalescent COVID-19 samples, and they came from the United States, Italy and Spain. Sources were T cells, B-cell-depleted T cells, or PBMCs; the material itself was cDNA or gDNA.

Looked up from germline, CDR1 is SQVTM and CDR2 is ANQGSEA. V lost 1 base and J lost 2; bases outside the gene matches: 10. This CDR3 is 18 amino acids long. In the authors' workflow: Reference gene primer amplification in the assay estimated nucleated cell counts. Generated by immunoSEQ multiplex PCR, the TCRdb table keeps only in-frame clones and is missing some. That table is the source of V, J and clone size, and D and trimming were worked out from the DNA. This repertoire shows over 130,000 clones, approximately 89% found once; its top ten account for roughly 28%. This sequence joins TRBV29-1 and TRBJ2-4, with 11 nucleotides matching TRBD2. The receptor was isolated from a human donor in a cohort sampled during active COVID-19. Material: peripheral blood. The CDR3 reads CSVEGGTSGRPPKNIQYF. CDR3 bases: TGCAGCGTTGAAGGGGGGACTAGCGGTCGCCCGCCCAAAAACATTCAGTACTTC.